This entry describes one T cell receptor beta chain. Its antigen is not known. Germline V gene lookup returns CDR1 MGHRA and CDR2 YSYEKL. Trimming took 4 bases from V and 4 from J; bases not matched to a gene: 3. CDR3 size: 13 residues. This record comes from a study of cytomegalovirus exposure and HLA in healthy donors. The PCR used 60 Vbeta and 13 Jbeta primers. Data came from immunoSEQ multiplex PCR; TCRdb stores just in-frame clones and leaves some out. The sample contains approximately 130,000 clones, over 70% of which appear only once. Every donor was a healthy person donating bone marrow. Study conclusions and caveats: Associated with cytomegalovirus, according to the listing, were 150 to 200 TCR beta chains. Reported results showed that the classifier diagnosed cytomegalovirus status with high specificity and sensitivity. Compared with the approximately 670-donor mean, an Asian-associated ancestry cluster reportedly had fewer N-insertions, according to a later analysis.

Material for sequencing was PBMCs. This sequence originates from a woman younger than 30 in good health and CMV-seronegative. The rearrangement joins TRBV4-1 to TRBJ1-1; 7 bases align to TRBD1. The DNA of the CDR3 is TGCGCCAGCAGCCCCCGACAGGGCACTGAAGCTTTCTTT. This translates into CASSPRQGTEAFF.